This T cell receptor beta chain was recovered during a study of T cell repertoires in ileal Crohn's disease. Study overall: Patients had a median roughly 7.9-year disease duration, and roughly 32% were active smokers. Every patient was operated on for stricturing (about 60%) or penetrating (approximately 40%) complications.

The table came from immunoSEQ multiplex PCR; TCRdb's copy has only in-frame clones and leaves some out. The sample holds over 14,000 clones, 75% to 85% seen once. The CDR3 length is 12 residues. Germline values: CDR1 SGHDT, CDR2 YYEEEE. Study-wide results and limits: Compared with CD4 T cells, sorted CD8 cells carried more expanded clones. Compared with non-smokers, active smokers at surgery showed more clonal expansions.

Comments on this clone: No antigen is known for it.

This TCR was recovered from an adult with Crohn's disease. The chain uses TRBV5-6 and TRBJ2-7; TRBD2 aligns across 10 bases. Material for sequencing was ileal tissue. The CDR3 region has the DNA TGTGCCAGCAGCTTGCAAGCGGGAGGGCCGGACGTC. It encodes CASSLQAGGPDV.